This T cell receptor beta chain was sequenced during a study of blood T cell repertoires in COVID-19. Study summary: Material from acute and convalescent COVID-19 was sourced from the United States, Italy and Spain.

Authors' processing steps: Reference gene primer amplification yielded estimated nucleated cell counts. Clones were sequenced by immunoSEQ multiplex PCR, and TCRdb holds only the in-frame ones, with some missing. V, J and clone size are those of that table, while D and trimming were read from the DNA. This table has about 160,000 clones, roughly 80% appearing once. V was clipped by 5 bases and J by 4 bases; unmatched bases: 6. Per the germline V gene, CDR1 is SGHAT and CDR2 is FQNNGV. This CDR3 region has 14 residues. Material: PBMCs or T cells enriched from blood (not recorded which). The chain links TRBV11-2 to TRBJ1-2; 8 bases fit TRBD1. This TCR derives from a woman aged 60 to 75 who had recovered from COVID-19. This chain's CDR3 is CASSPRTGPYGYTF. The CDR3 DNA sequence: TGTGCCAGCAGCCCCCGGACAGGGCCCTATGGCTACACCTTC.